The 27 T cell receptor beta chains in this list originate from one sample, sequenced in a study of T-cell reconstitution after alpha-beta-depleted transplantation in children. It was with unique molecular identifiers that the TCRbeta library was prepared. TCRdb independently ran MiXCR on the PCR reads; one entry per CDR3 protein. The sample has 900,000 or so distinct CDR3 sequences, 16% seen once. Sample: PBMCs, mostly from graft donor cells, taken 360 days after TCRalphabeta/CD19-depleted stem cell transplant. All receptors come from a male patient aged 5 to 17 who had a stem cell transplant for acute lymphoblastic leukemia, so the T cells may come from the graft donor.

Only a few counts were recorded for this clonotype. This sequence joins TRBV2 and TRBJ2-2; D possibly matches TRBD1 or TRBD2 (6 bases each). V gave up 7 bases and J gave up 5 bases, with 11 bases separating them. The CDR3 sequence is 13 residues long. From germline, CDR1 is SNHLY and CDR2 FYNNEI. Written as DNA, the CDR3 is TGTGCCAGCACTGGAGGGGGAACCGGGGAGCTGTTTTTT. Translating it yields CASTGGGTGELFF.

J is TRBJ2-1 and V is TRBV12-3 or TRBV12-4, with 7 positions matching TRBD2. V lost 7 bases to trimming and J lost 0 bases; unmatched junction nucleotides: 6. CDR3 size: 15 residues. The CDR3 sequence is CASTSSGYSYNEQFF. In nucleotides, the CDR3 is TGTGCCAGCACCTCTAGCGGATACTCCTACAATGAGCAGTTCTTC.

This clonotype was picked up many times. V gene TRBV4-1 combines with J gene TRBJ1-1; D is uncertain. This CDR3 contains 15 residues. Trimming cost V 10 bases and J 1 base, with 19 bases left between them. Per the germline V gene, CDR1 is MGHRA and CDR2 is YSYEKL. Here the CDR3 DNA reads TGCGCCACCCAAGAGTGGCCGGGGTCGAACACTGAAGCTTTCTTT. The encoded protein is CATQEWPGSNTEAFF.

The CDR3 region is CASSFSLGGWWRGIYNEQFF. CDR3 in DNA: TGTGCCAGCAGCTTTTCTTTAGGGGGGTGGTGGCGGGGGATATACAATGAGCAGTTCTTC. This rearrangement joins TRBV7-8 to TRBJ2-1; TRBD2 might be the D (7 bases). The V gene's germline CDR1 is SGHVS and CDR2 FQNEAQ. This CDR3 is 20 amino acids long. Deletions cut 3 bases from V and 4 bases from J, with 28 bases between.

This clonotype has more than one count but fewer than ten. The genes are TRBV12-3 or TRBV12-4 and TRBJ2-2; unclear D gene. V lost 4 bases and J lost 6, with 6 bases in between. The CDR3 extends over 12 amino acids. This CDR3 is CASSWIAGELFF. The CDR3 DNA is TGTGCCAGCAGTTGGATTGCCGGGGAGCTGTTTTTT.

This clonotype was seen many times. V gene TRBV5-1 combines with J gene TRBJ2-1; D might be TRBD1 (5 bases). The CDR3 has 15 amino acids. The germline V gene encodes CDR1 SGHRS and CDR2 YFSETQ. With 1 base removed from V and 1 base from J, the gap between germline ends came to 9 bases. The CDR3 sequence is CASSLSTESYNEQFF. CDR3 bases: TGCGCCAGCAGCTTGTCGACAGAGTCCTACAATGAGCAGTTCTTC.

This chain uses TRBV4-1 with TRBJ2-1, with a possible D match to TRBD2 (6 bases). Trimming pared 5 bases from V and 8 bases from J, leaving 19 bases between. The CDR3 extends over 15 amino acids. Germline CDR1 reads MGHRA; CDR2 reads YSYEKL. The CDR3 sequence: CASSSGTVGRDEQFF. CDR3 bases: TGCGCCAGCAGCTCCGGGACTGTGGGGCGGGATGAGCAGTTCTTC.

The J gene is TRBJ1-5, the V gene TRBV9; no clear D. The V end lost 0 bases, the J end lost 6 bases, and 7 bases lay between the germline ends. Germline-derived CDR1 and CDR2 are SGDLS and YYNGEE. This CDR3 contains 13 residues. The chain's CDR3 is CASSVGHGQPQHF. CDR3 DNA: TGTGCCAGCAGCGTAGGACATGGTCAGCCCCAGCATTTT.

This clonotype was seen only a few times. The chain uses TRBV20-1 and TRBJ1-5; maybe TRBD1 (5 bases). V gave up 5 bases and J gave up 7 bases, with 21 bases separating them. The length of the CDR3 is 15 residues. Germline lookup yields CDR1 DFQATT and CDR2 SNEGSKA (reference sequence). The DNA for the CDR3 is TGCAGTGCTCTAACTTCGACAGCCTTGAGGCAGCCCCAGCATTTT. Translation gives CSALTSTALRQPQHF.

The rearrangement links TRBV5-1 to TRBJ2-3; 16 positions match TRBD2. The CDR3 loop spans 19 amino acids. With V trimmed by 4 bases and J by 1 base, 9 bases remained unmatched. Germline V CDR1 and CDR2: SGHRS, YFSETQ. CDR3 DNA sequence: TGCGCCAGCAGCCCAGGGACTAGCGGGAGGGGGCAACGCACAGATACGCAGTATTTT. Translation: CASSPGTSGRGQRTDTQYF.

The chain links TRBV7-2 to TRBJ2-5; D perhaps matches TRBD2 (5 bases). V dropped 4 bases and J dropped 5 bases, with 17 bases sitting between them. The CDR3 extends over 15 amino acids. From germline, CDR1 is SGHTA and CDR2 FQGNSA. CDR3 protein: CASSYPGNRVETQYF. CDR3 DNA sequence: TGTGCCAGCAGCTATCCGGGAAATCGAGTGGAGACCCAGTACTTC. Using reference TRBV7-2 and TRBJ2-5 for the parts outside the CDR3, the full variable domain is GAGVSQSPSNKVTEKGKDVELRCDPISGHTALYWYRQSLGQGLEFLIYFQGNSAPDKSGLPSDRFSAERTGGSVSTLTIQRTQQEDSAVYLCASSYPGNRVETQYFGPGTRLLVL.

This clonotype turned up a few times. The chain is built from TRBV9 and TRBJ2-3, with D hard to call. The CDR3 has 14 amino acids. Germline lookup yields CDR1 SGDLS and CDR2 YYNGEE. With 0 bases removed from V and 2 bases from J, the gap between germline ends came to 7 bases. CDR3 nucleotides: TGTGCCAGCAGCGTAGCTACCCACACAGATACGCAGTATTTT. Its protein product is CASSVATHTDTQYF.

V gene TRBV6-5 combines with J gene TRBJ2-5; possibly TRBD2 for D (5 bases). V was cut by 4 bases and J by 5 bases, with 11 bases left in between. This CDR3 has 13 residues. Germline CDR1 MNHEY, CDR2 SVGAGI. CDR3 residues: CASSLGSTETQYF. In DNA, the CDR3 is TGTGCCAGCAGTTTAGGGAGTACGGAGACCCAGTACTTC.

The chain recombines TRBV4-1 with TRBJ2-1; either TRBD1 or TRBD2 may fit D (5 bases each). Trimming removed 4 bases at V and 4 bases at J, with 20 bases between. The CDR3 loop spans 17 amino acids. The germline CDR1 and CDR2 sequences are MGHRA and YSYEKL. DNA for the CDR3: TGCGCCAGCAGCCTTACGAGGGCAGGGCAATTATACAATGAGCAGTTCTTC. Amino acid sequence: CASSLTRAGQLYNEQFF.

This clonotype was detected a few times. This chain links TRBV5-1 with TRBJ2-3, with D perhaps being TRBD1 or TRBD2 (5 bases each). The CDR3 contains 16 residues. Germline V lookup: CDR1 SGHRS, CDR2 YFSETQ. The V gene lost 4 bases and the J gene lost 5 bases, with 20 bases spanning the gap. The CDR3 region has the DNA TGCGCCAGCAGCGGCTACCGGGACCGCACCCGAGATACGCAGTATTTT. This sequence encodes CASSGYRDRTRDTQYF.

The V and J genes are TRBV10-3 and TRBJ2-5; TRBD1 matches at 7 bases. Germline V gene lookup returns CDR1 ENHRY and CDR2 SYGVKD. The CDR3 covers 16 residues. V dropped 4 bases and J dropped 1; count of bases not matched to a gene: 9. The CDR3 DNA reads TGTGCCATCAGTGGACAGGGAAGGGCGGCCCAAGAGACCCAGTACTTC. This encodes CAISGQGRAAQETQYF.

This clonotype was observed a few times. The chain couples TRBV10-3 to TRBJ2-2; a weak D match, TRBD2 (6 bases). CDR3 length equals 15 residues. V lost 4 bases and J 2 bases, leaving 11 bases between the germline ends. Germline V lookup: CDR1 ENHRY, CDR2 SYGVKD. The CDR3 sequence: CAISALALNTGELFF. In nucleotides, the CDR3 is TGTGCCATCAGTGCCCTAGCGTTAAACACCGGGGAGCTGTTTTTT.

This chain links TRBV20-1 with TRBJ2-1, with a weak D call TRBD1 (5 bases). The CDR3 consists of 15 residues. Germline CDR1 is DFQATT and CDR2 is SNEGSKA (reference sequence). V lost 3 bases and J lost 0, with 12 bases in between. CDR3 residues: CSARIQASSYNEQFF. CDR3 in DNA: TGCAGTGCTAGGATACAGGCTAGCTCCTACAATGAGCAGTTCTTC.

CDR3 nucleotide sequence: TGCGCCAGCAGCCAAGCGGTCGGCCGTTACAATGAGCAGTTCTTC. It codes for CASSQAVGRYNEQFF. This chain connects TRBV4-1 to TRBJ2-1; D is undetermined. V was clipped by 1 base and J by 4 bases, with 11 bases between them. The CDR3 has 15 residues. Per the germline V gene, CDR1 is MGHRA and CDR2 is YSYEKL.

This clonotype was observed a few times. The chain is built from TRBV28 and TRBJ2-7; D is uncertain. The germline V and J ends were trimmed by 2 bases and 5 bases, with 13 bases remaining between them. Germline CDR1 reads MDHEN; CDR2 reads SYDVKM. This CDR3 region has 14 residues. CDR3 coding DNA: TGTGCCAGCAGTTTAGTGGGTACCGTCCACGAGCAGTACTTC. Protein sequence: CASSLVGTVHEQYF.

Ten or more counts support this clonotype. V and J are TRBV20-1 and TRBJ2-2, with TRBD1 matching 7 bases. The germline gives CDR1 DFQATT, CDR2 SNEGSKA (reference sequence). V lost 6 bases, J lost 4 bases, and 11 bases stayed unmatched. The length of the CDR3 is 15 residues. The CDR3 DNA reads TGCAGTGCCAGCCCAGGGGGTCGAGGCACCGGGGAGCTGTTTTTT. This codes for CSASPGGRGTGELFF.

This clonotype was detected ten times or more. The V call is TRBV5-1, the J call TRBJ2-1, with D perhaps matching TRBD2 (5 bases). CDR3 length: 14 residues. Trimming pared 1 base from V and 7 bases from J, leaving 12 bases between. Germline V gene sequence: CDR1 SGHRS, CDR2 YFSETQ. CDR3 DNA sequence: TGCGCCAGCAGCTTGCGTGACGGGGAAAATGAGCAGTTCTTC. Its translation: CASSLRDGENEQFF. Together with reference TRBV5-1 and TRBJ2-1, the CDR3 gives the full variable domain: KAGVTQTPRYLIKTRGQQVTLSCSPISGHRSVSWYQQTPGQGLQFLFEYFSETQRNKGNFPGRFSGRQFSNSRSEMNVSTLELGDSALYLCASSLRDGENEQFFGPGTRLTVL.

There are a few counts of this clonotype. The chain links TRBV9 to TRBJ2-7, with TRBD2 as a possible D gene (7 bases). The germline CDR1 and CDR2 sequences are SGDLS and YYNGEE. Between the trimmed V and J ends, which lost 0 bases and 5 bases, there was a span of 21 bases. The CDR3 extends over 17 amino acids. CDR3 sequence (DNA): TGTGCCAGCAGCGTAGGTGCGGGGGCATTCCCCCCTCACGAGCAGTACTTC. This translates into CASSVGAGAFPPHEQYF.

The chain combines TRBV28 with TRBJ1-1, with a tentative D call TRBD1 (6 bases). Trimming took off 4 bases at V and 3 bases at J, with 21 bases between the two ends. This CDR3 has 17 residues. Germline V CDR1 and CDR2: MDHEN, SYDVKM. The CDR3 is CASSSNNREGSDTEAFF. The CDR3 DNA sequence: TGTGCCAGCAGTTCGAATAACAGGGAAGGTAGTGACACTGAAGCTTTCTTT.

The chain couples TRBV7-9 to TRBJ2-7; a possible D gene is TRBD1 (5 bases). The CDR3 extends over 14 amino acids. Germline V gene data show CDR1 as SEHNR and CDR2 as FQNEAQ (reference sequence). Trimming took 1 base from V and 5 from J, leaving 12 bases between them. CDR3 amino acids: CASSLVVRGDEQYF. The DNA for the CDR3 is TGTGCCAGCAGCTTAGTTGTTAGGGGCGACGAGCAGTACTTC.

In this sample, this clonotype turned up a few times. J is TRBJ2-5 and V is TRBV2; 8 positions match TRBD1. V dropped 8 bases and J dropped 0; count of bases not matched to a gene: 11. The CDR3 has 16 residues. The germline CDR1 and CDR2 sequences are SNHLY and FYNNEI. In DNA form, the CDR3 reads TGTGCCAGCCTCACCCAGGGGGCTGGGTACCAAGAGACCCAGTACTTC. Translating gives CASLTQGAGYQETQYF. Combining the CDR3 with reference TRBV2 and TRBJ2-5 gives the whole variable domain EPEVTQTPSHQVTQMGQEVILRCVPISNHLYFYWYRQILGQKVEFLVSFYNNEISEKSEIFDDQFSVERPDGSNFTLKIRSTKLEDSAMYFCASLTQGAGYQETQYFGPGTRLLVL.

The V gene is TRBV7-2, the J gene TRBJ1-5, with no clear D. The CDR3 loop spans 15 amino acids. V lost 1 base to trimming and J lost 7 bases, with 14 bases between them. The V gene's germline CDR1 is SGHTA and CDR2 FQGNSA. CDR3 DNA sequence: TGTGCCAGCAGCTTAGAGCCCGGGGATCGCCAGCCCCAGCATTTT. Amino acid sequence: CASSLEPGDRQPQHF.